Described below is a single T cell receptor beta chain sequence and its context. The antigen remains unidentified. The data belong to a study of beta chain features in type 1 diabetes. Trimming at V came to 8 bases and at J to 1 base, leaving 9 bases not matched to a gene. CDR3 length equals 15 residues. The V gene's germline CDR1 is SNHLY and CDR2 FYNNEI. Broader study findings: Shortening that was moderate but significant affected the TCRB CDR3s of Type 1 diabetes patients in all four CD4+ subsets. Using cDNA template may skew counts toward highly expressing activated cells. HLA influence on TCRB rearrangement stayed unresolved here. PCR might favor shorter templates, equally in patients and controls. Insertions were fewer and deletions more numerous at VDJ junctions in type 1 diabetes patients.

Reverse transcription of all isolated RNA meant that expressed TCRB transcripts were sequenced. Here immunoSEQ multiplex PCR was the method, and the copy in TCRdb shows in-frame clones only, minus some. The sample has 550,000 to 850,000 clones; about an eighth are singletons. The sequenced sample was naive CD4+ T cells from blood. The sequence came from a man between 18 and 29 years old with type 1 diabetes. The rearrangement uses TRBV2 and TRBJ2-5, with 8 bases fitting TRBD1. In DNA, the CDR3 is TGTGCCAGCCAAAGACAGGGGCCACCCCAAGAGACCCAGTACTTC. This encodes CASQRQGPPQETQYF.